A single T cell receptor (beta chain) is shown here with its context. The antigen this receptor binds is unknown. There are no base qualities to consult, and no much larger clone falls within one base. Libraries were built with the immunoSEQ multiplex PCR assay. TCRdb retrieved this table from immuneACCESS and kept in-frame rearrangements only. Not all clones are present; in checked studies, unresolved V genes account for under half, and no reason is known for the remainder. The sample includes about 81,000 clones, with about 96% observed a single time. Around 0.2% of the sample is held by the ten biggest clonotypes. Relative to germline, V is 3 bases shorter and J is 7 bases shorter, with 12 bases between their ends. The CDR3 numbers 13 residues from cysteine through phenylalanine. Left in the record is the CDR3 DNA by itself, 39 bases read in frame from the first base. Sequences SGHTA (CDR1) and FQGTGA (CDR2) are obtained from the germline V gene.

This sample is part of a study of technical replicates of blood from several donors (dated by TCRdb to the late 2010s). This TCR derives from a human donor in good health. Sequencing was performed on T cells isolated from PBMCs. The rearrangement combines TRBV7-3 with TRBJ1-2; matching of 5 bases hints at TRBD1 as the D gene. The CDR3 is CASSFGGASGYTF. The nucleotides read TGTGCCAGCAGCTTTGGAGGGGCGAGTGGCTACACCTTC.